Listed here are 7 T cell receptor beta chains from one sample, sequenced in a study of human T cells and chemical hapten exposure. TCRdb analysed the RACE reads with MiXCR anew, one entry per CDR3 protein. The sample holds 70,000 to 95,000 distinct CDR3 sequences, 6.5% to 8.5% seen once. The time point was: patch test 2, 6 weeks after DPC sensitization. Stated treatment: therapeutic diphenylcyclopropenone sensitization with weekly scalp DPC. The material sequenced was whole blood, taken in connection with sensitization to the hapten diphenylcyclopropenone (DPC). The source of these receptors is a woman in her thirties with alopecia areata. Some clones in this sample may be carry-over from other donors' samples.

The table lists this clonotype with many counts. This rearrangement joins TRBV5-1 to TRBJ2-1; either TRBD1 or TRBD2 may fit D (5 bases each). The germline V gene encodes CDR1 SGHRS and CDR2 YFSETQ. The CDR3 spans 14 residues. Trimming removed 0 bases at V and 9 bases at J, with 13 bases between. DNA of the CDR3: TGCGCCAGCAGCTTGGCGACTACGCAGGGTGAGCAGTTCTTC. Protein sequence: CASSLATTQGEQFF.

This clonotype showed up many times. The genes are TRBV2 and TRBJ2-3; D is possibly TRBD1 or TRBD2 (5 bases each). The ends were cut back, 7 bases at V and 2 bases at J, with 25 bases in the middle. The CDR3 length is 18 residues. Germline lookup yields CDR1 SNHLY and CDR2 FYNNEI. The CDR3 DNA is TGTGCCAGCAAGCTCACTCCGGGACCTAATAAAAACACAGATACGCAGTATTTT. It yields the protein CASKLTPGPNKNTDTQYF. Drawing the rest from reference TRBV2 and TRBJ2-3, the complete variable domain is EPEVTQTPSHQVTQMGQEVILRCVPISNHLYFYWYRQILGQKVEFLVSFYNNEISEKSEIFDDQFSVERPDGSNFTLKIRSTKLEDSAMYFCASKLTPGPNKNTDTQYFGPGTRLTVL.

This clonotype was seen only a few times. This rearrangement joins TRBV6-1 to TRBJ1-2; D not certain. In germline, CDR1 is MNHNS, CDR2 SASEGT. V was clipped by 5 bases and J by 1 base, with 17 bases between them. The length of the CDR3 is 16 residues. The CDR3 DNA follows: TGTGCCAGCAGTAGTACTGATCGCCCGTTTAACTATGGCTACACCTTC. This encodes CASSSTDRPFNYGYTF.

This clonotype was seen repeatedly, ten times or more. The chain links TRBV2 to TRBJ1-1; 11 bases fit TRBD1. V gave up 6 bases and J gave up 4 bases; unmatched junction bases: 4. There are 14 residues in the CDR3. Germline loops: CDR1 SNHLY, CDR2 FYNNEI. The DNA of the CDR3 is TGTGCCAGCAGGGCCGGGACAGGGGGCACTGAAGCTTTCTTT. Translation gives CASRAGTGGTEAFF.

This clonotype was counted only a few times. The chain combines TRBV6-6 with TRBJ1-5, with D perhaps TRBD1 (6 bases). Germline loops: CDR1 MNHNY, CDR2 SVGAGI (reference sequence). The CDR3 has 16 amino acids. V gave up 5 bases and J gave up 4 bases, with 18 bases separating them. Here the CDR3 reads CASSPHLPQGNQPQHF. The CDR3 nucleotides read TGTGCCAGCAGTCCGCACCTACCTCAGGGGAATCAGCCCCAGCATTTT.

The sample holds many counts of this clonotype. The rearrangement links TRBV29-1 to TRBJ1-1; D uncertain. Trimming removed 6 bases from V and 12 bases from J, with 20 bases in between. The CDR3 extends over 12 amino acids. Germline V lookup: CDR1 SQVTM, CDR2 ANQGSEA. The DNA of the CDR3 is TGCAGCGTCGCTTCCGCCTCGGCGGTGACTTTCTTT. Translation: CSVASASAVTFF.

Many counts were recorded for this clonotype. The V call is TRBV20-1, the J call TRBJ1-2; TRBD1 might be the D (6 bases). CDR1 DFQATT and CDR2 SNEGSKA come from the germline V gene (reference sequence). V dropped 2 bases and J dropped 4 bases, with 11 bases sitting between them. The CDR3 sequence is 13 residues long. The CDR3 nucleotides are TGCAGTGCTAGAAAGGGGGGGACCTATGGCTACACCTTC. Translation: CSARKGGTYGYTF.